Below are 28 T cell receptor beta chains sequenced from a single sample in a study of blood T cell repertoires in COVID-19. Data came from immunoSEQ multiplex PCR; TCRdb stores just in-frame clones and leaves some out. The sample includes about 160,000 clones, around four fifths of them seen just once. The sample was PBMCs or T cells enriched from blood (not recorded which). These TCRs come from a woman in her forties or fifties who had recovered from COVID-19.

This sequence joins TRBV9 and TRBJ2-7; 7 positions match TRBD1. Germline V gene sequence: CDR1 SGDLS, CDR2 YYNGEE. Germline trimming cut 4 bases from V and 2 bases from J; bases unmatched to any gene: 6. CDR3 length: 14 residues. The CDR3 spells CASSPRDRPYEQYV. For the CDR3, the DNA is TGTGCCAGCAGCCCCCGGGACAGACCCTACGAGCAGTACGTC.

The chain couples TRBV4-2 to TRBJ1-5; 8 bases align to TRBD1. From germline, CDR1 is LGHNA and CDR2 YNFKEQ. V lost 1 base to trimming and J lost 3 bases; unmatched junction nucleotides: 8. The CDR3 runs 17 residues. The CDR3 coding sequence is TGTGCCAGCAGCCAAGGCCTAGGACAGGGCGACAATCAGCCCCAGCATTTT. Translating it yields CASSQGLGQGDNQPQHF.

The chain recombines TRBV4-1 with TRBJ1-1; D uncertain. Germline loops: CDR1 MGHRA, CDR2 YSYEKL. CDR3 size: 14 residues. V lost 3 bases and J lost 5, with 13 bases in between. CDR3 nucleotides: TGCGCCAGCAGCCAGAATAGAGGAGGGACTGAAGCTTTCTTT. Translation: CASSQNRGGTEAFF.

The V call is TRBV18, the J call TRBJ1-5; TRBD1 might be the D (5 bases). This CDR3 contains 17 residues. Trimming left V 6 bases short and J 2 bases short, with 20 bases between. Germline V gene data show CDR1 as KGHSH and CDR2 as LQKENI. The CDR3 here is CASSGAWGSGGNQPQHF. Here the CDR3 DNA reads TGTGCCAGCTCGGGTGCTTGGGGATCGGGGGGCAATCAGCCCCAGCATTTT. The full variable domain, rest sourced from reference TRBV18 and TRBJ1-5, is NAGVMQNPRHLVRRRGQEARLRCSPMKGHSHVYWYRQLPEEGLKFMVYLQKENIIDESGMPKERFSAEFPKEGPSILRIQQVVRGDSAAYFCASSGAWGSGGNQPQHFGDGTRLSIL.

V and J are TRBV28 and TRBJ1-6; a possible D gene is TRBD1 (6 bases). Trimming pared 6 bases from V and 15 bases from J, leaving 15 bases between. The CDR3 totals 12 residues. The germline CDR1 and CDR2 sequences are MDHEN and SYDVKM. This chain's CDR3 is CASRMIQGILHF. For the CDR3, the DNA is TGTGCCAGCAGGATGATACAGGGAATCCTCCACTTT.

The chain carries TRBV30 and TRBJ2-3, with 9 bases aligning to TRBD1. Germline assignment: CDR1 GTSNPN and CDR2 SVGIG (reference sequence). CDR3 length: 13 amino acids. The V gene end was trimmed by 6 bases and the J gene end by 1 base; junction bases not matched to a gene: 2. The CDR3 nucleotides read TGTGCCTGTCGACAGGGGGGCACAGATACGCAGTATTTT. It encodes CACRQGGTDTQYF.

J is TRBJ1-2 and V is TRBV5-4, with TRBD1 matching over 7 bases. In germline, CDR1 is SGHNT, CDR2 YYREEE (reference sequence). V trimming: 4 bases; J trimming: 4 bases; junction bases outside the gene matches: 10. The CDR3 extends over 15 amino acids. The CDR3 sequence: CASSPREEGAYGYTF. The CDR3 DNA reads as TGTGCCAGCAGCCCGAGGGAGGAGGGGGCCTATGGCTACACCTTC.

DNA of the CDR3: TGCGCCAGCAGCTTGGACCCGACACATCCAGGGAATCAGCCCCAGCATTTT. Protein: CASSLDPTHPGNQPQHF. The rearrangement joins TRBV5-1 to TRBJ1-5; D possibly corresponds to TRBD1 (5 bases). In germline, CDR1 is SGHRS, CDR2 YFSETQ. This CDR3 region has 17 residues. V was shortened by 0 bases and J by 4 bases, with 17 bases between the two germline ends.

Only one count was recorded for this clone. The CDR3, as DNA: TGTGCCAGCAGCTTAGTGGGGGGAGGGGAGGACGAGCAGTACGTC. It specifies CASSLVGGGEDEQYV. The genes are TRBV7-2 and TRBJ2-7, with TRBD2 matching 7 bases. V was pared by 1 base and J by 5 bases, with 8 bases of the junction left unmatched. CDR3 length: 15 amino acids. Per germline, CDR1 SGHTA and CDR2 FQGNSA.

The genes are TRBV6-5 and TRBJ1-5; 9 bases agree with TRBD1. The V gene's germline CDR1 is MNHEY and CDR2 SVGAGI. The junction had 2 bases not matched to a gene; V was cut back by 7 bases and J by 1 base. This CDR3 comprises 14 residues. The CDR3 loop reads CASKDRGSNQPQHF. CDR3 coding DNA: TGTGCCAGCAAGGACAGGGGCAGCAATCAGCCCCAGCATTTT.

The CDR3 reads CASSRQGGTEAFF. CDR3 in DNA: TGTGCCAGCAGTAGACAGGGTGGCACTGAAGCTTTCTTT. The chain couples TRBV28 to TRBJ1-1, with 7 bases that match TRBD1. The CDR3 is 13 amino acids. CDR1 MDHEN and CDR2 SYDVKM come from the germline V gene. V shed 5 bases, J shed 4 bases, and the junction held 4 bases outside the gene matches.

The V gene is TRBV6-1, the J gene TRBJ1-1, with a possible D match to TRBD1 (6 bases). Per the germline V gene, CDR1 is MNHNS and CDR2 is SASEGT. The germline V and J ends were trimmed by 6 bases and 8 bases, with 13 bases remaining between them. The CDR3 consists of 12 residues. The CDR3 loop reads CASSLQGREAFF. In DNA form, the CDR3 reads TGTGCCAGCAGCCTACAGGGTCGGGAAGCTTTCTTT.

J is TRBJ2-2 and V is TRBV21-1; the D call in the table, TRBD2, was not verified against the DNA. TRBV21-1 corresponds to a pseudogene. The CDR3 runs to 20 residues. CDR3 coding DNA: TGTGCCAGCAGCAAAGCCCCCTCCGCCGGGGGGGCCGATGACACCGGGGAGCTGTTTTTT. Residues: CASSKAPSAGGADDTGELFF.

J is TRBJ1-2 and V is TRBV29-1; TRBD1 aligns across 8 bases. Trimming at V came to 4 bases and at J to 7 bases, leaving 2 bases not matched to a gene. CDR1 and CDR2 from the germline V gene are SQVTM and ANQGSEA. The CDR3 length is 11 residues. The CDR3 loop reads CSVAGGGGYTF. DNA of the CDR3: TGCAGCGTTGCAGGGGGCGGTGGCTACACCTTC.

About this clone: The final CDR3 position lacks the conserved phenylalanine or tryptophan, pointing to a likely read error. Because the CDR3's place on the DNA is in doubt, the DNA is left out and the CDR3 is given as listed by TCRdb. The rearrangement links TRBV27 to TRBJ1-3; the D call of TRBD1 is as the table states it, not checked on the DNA. Germline CDR1 reads MNHEY; CDR2 reads SMNVEV (reference sequence). Including both end residues, the CDR3 is 8 amino acids long. CDR3 residues: CASETGLD.

Only one count was recorded for this clone. V and J are TRBV6-1 and TRBJ1-5; D gene uncertain. V was trimmed by 2 bases and J by 2 bases, leaving 4 bases between them. CDR1 is MNHNS, CDR2 SASEGT, per germline. The CDR3 runs 13 residues. CDR3 in DNA: TGTGCCAGCAGTGAACGCGGCAATCAGCCCCAGCATTTT. Translation gives CASSERGNQPQHF.

The gene calls are TRBV29-1 and TRBJ2-3, with no clear D. There are 15 residues in the CDR3. From germline, CDR1 is SQVTM and CDR2 ANQGSEA. V was shortened by 0 bases and J by 4 bases, with 14 bases between the two germline ends. CDR3 coding DNA: TGCAGCGTTGAAGATACAGTGGCAGTTGCAGATACGCAGTATTTT. Translating it yields CSVEDTVAVADTQYF.

This sequence joins TRBV18 and TRBJ1-2, with D perhaps TRBD1 (6 bases). Germline loops: CDR1 KGHSH, CDR2 LQKENI. V dropped 3 bases and J dropped 4 bases, with 15 bases sitting between them. The CDR3 runs 15 residues. CDR3 region: CASSPLARTVYGYTF. The CDR3 DNA reads TGTGCCAGCTCACCCTTAGCCCGGACAGTCTATGGCTACACCTTC. Filled out from reference TRBV18 and TRBJ1-2, the complete variable domain reads NAGVMQNPRHLVRRRGQEARLRCSPMKGHSHVYWYRQLPEEGLKFMVYLQKENIIDESGMPKERFSAEFPKEGPSILRIQQVVRGDSAAYFCASSPLARTVYGYTFGSGTRLTVV.

This chain joins TRBV28 and TRBJ2-7; 12 bases map to TRBD2. From germline, CDR1 is MDHEN and CDR2 SYDVKM. The ends lost 5 bases at V and 6 bases at J; junction bases unmatched: 8. The CDR3 contains 15 residues. CDR3 sequence: CASSPTSGSVREQYV. CDR3 nucleotide sequence: TGTGCCAGCAGTCCGACTAGCGGGAGCGTCCGCGAGCAGTACGTC.

This chain uses TRBV21-1 with TRBJ2-7; TRBD1, the table's D call, lacks a check against the DNA. TRBV21-1 is termed a pseudogene. The CDR3 runs to 14 residues. The CDR3 here is CASSPRDSSYEQYV. CDR3 sequence (DNA): TGTGCCAGCAGCCCTCGGGACAGCTCCTACGAGCAGTACGTC.

This chain uses TRBV28 with TRBJ1-1; D is possibly TRBD1 (6 bases). This CDR3 region has 16 residues. V shed 2 bases and J shed 0 bases, with 13 bases lying between them. CDR1 is MDHEN, CDR2 SYDVKM, per germline. The CDR3 protein is CASSLRGSGMNTEAFF. CDR3 nucleotides: TGTGCCAGCAGTTTAAGGGGGTCGGGGATGAACACTGAAGCTTTCTTT.

The chain has TRBV5-1 and TRBJ2-3; 7 nucleotides agree with TRBD1. The length of the CDR3 is 14 residues. The V gene's germline CDR1 is SGHRS and CDR2 YFSETQ. Trimming took 4 bases from V and 6 from J; bases not matched to a gene: 8. The CDR3 reads CASSRQGEADTQYF. The CDR3 nucleotides read TGCGCCAGCAGCAGGCAGGGGGAAGCGGATACGCAGTATTTT.

This chain joins TRBV10-3 and TRBJ1-6, with D unclear. Germline CDR1 and CDR2: ENHRY and SYGVKD. V lost 11 bases to trimming and J lost 0 bases, with 8 bases between them. This CDR3 is built from 13 residues. CDR3 in amino acids: CAALSSYNSPLHF. The CDR3 region has the DNA TGTGCCGCCCTAAGCTCCTATAATTCACCCCTCCACTTT.

The rearrangement uses TRBV21-1 and TRBJ2-1; no DNA check was done on the table's D call, TRBD2. TRBV21-1 is a recognized pseudogene. The CDR3 has 16 amino acids. CDR3 region: CASSKVGTSGYNEQFF. In DNA form, the CDR3 reads TGTGCCAGCAGCAAAGTAGGGACTAGCGGGTACAATGAGCAGTTCTTC.

This chain uses TRBV9 with TRBJ2-3, with 9 bases matching TRBD1. Per germline, CDR1 SGDLS and CDR2 YYNGEE. CDR3 length: 17 residues. J lost 3 bases, V lost 2 bases, and 10 bases had no gene match. The CDR3 loop reads CASSVTPGQGVTDTQYF. The CDR3 DNA sequence: TGTGCCAGCAGCGTTACACCGGGACAGGGTGTGACAGATACGCAGTATTTT.

The rearrangement uses TRBV5-1 and TRBJ2-3; tentatively, D is TRBD2 (6 bases). The length of the CDR3 is 13 residues. V was cut by 1 base and J by 4 bases, with 7 bases left in between. The V gene's germline CDR1 is SGHRS and CDR2 YFSETQ. CDR3 bases: TGCGCCAGCAGCTTGTGGGGGGCAGATACGCAGTATTTT. It translates to CASSLWGADTQYF.

This chain links TRBV4-3 with TRBJ2-3, with TRBD2 matching over 12 bases. Losses at the gene ends were 0 bases for V and 1 base for J; bases not matched to a gene: 8. This CDR3 comprises 19 residues. CDR1 and CDR2 (germline): LGHNA, YSLEER. CDR3 amino acids: CASSQEFLAGGGGTDTQYF. The CDR3 region has the DNA TGCGCCAGCAGCCAAGAGTTCCTAGCGGGAGGGGGGGGCACAGATACGCAGTATTTT.

The chain is built from TRBV29-1 and TRBJ1-1; TRBD1 aligns across 7 bases. CDR3 length equals 11 residues. Germline V gives CDR1 SQVTM, CDR2 ANQGSEA. V shed 7 bases, J shed 7 bases, and the junction held 6 bases outside the gene matches. The CDR3 DNA is TGCAGCGCCCGCGACAGGGTTGAAGCTTTCTTT. Amino acids: CSARDRVEAFF.